The entry that follows covers one T cell receptor beta chain sequence. This specimen belongs to a study of blood T cell repertoires in COVID-19. Study in general: Acute and convalescent COVID-19 specimens originated in the United States, Italy and Spain. Sources were T cells, B-cell-depleted T cells, or PBMCs; the material itself was cDNA or gDNA.

Germline assignment: CDR1 MNHEY and CDR2 SVGAGI. Deletions cut 6 bases from V and 0 bases from J, with 9 bases between. This CDR3 region has 15 residues. Original data processing: Using reference gene primer amplification, nucleated cell counts were estimated. Profiled with immunoSEQ multiplex PCR; TCRdb holds only in-frame clones, not every one. The V and J calls and clone size are taken from that table; D and trimming were inferred from the DNA. The table lists 200,000 or so clones, almost 80% of them singletons. The rearrangement uses TRBV6-5 and TRBJ2-6; a weak D match, TRBD1 (6 bases). The TCR comes from a man in his 60s with active or convalescent COVID-19. The sequenced sample was peripheral blood. The CDR3 nucleotides read TGTGCCAGCAGCCTAGGGGGCTCTGGGGCCAACGTCCTGACTTTC. It codes for CASSLGGSGANVLTF.